A selection of T cell receptor beta chains follows, all from one sample in a study of Graves' ophthalmopathy and Graves' hyperthyroidism. TCRdb ran MiXCR on the multiplex PCR reads and lists one entry per CDR3 protein. The profile shows 200,000 to 250,000 distinct CDR3 sequences, over 25% of them singletons. The sample comprised peripheral blood. These receptors were collected from a man aged 50-59 years with Graves' ophthalmopathy. Each CDR3 is given with its conserved first and last residue. Fields, in order: D gene, V gene, J gene, clone size, CDR3 protein, CDR3 DNA. A D gene is named only where the DNA matches it firmly. Clone size is given for some rows only: seen once, a few or many times, or a class if the clone is expanded.

>NA|TRBV6-2/TRBV6-3|TRBJ2-7|NA
CASSQTSLLYF
TGTGCCAGCAGCCAGACTAGTCTTCTGTACTTC
>NA|TRBV28|TRBJ1-6|NA
CASSLTGQLNSPLHF
TGTGCCAGCAGTTTAACCGGACAGCTTAATTCACCCCTCCACTTT
>NA|TRBV28|TRBJ2-5|NA
CASSLQGSIETQYF
TGTGCCAGCAGTTTACAGGGATCGATAGAGACCCAGTACTTC
>TRBD1|TRBV6-5|TRBJ2-5|NA
CASSFHRDRGLGTQYF
TGTGCCAGCAGTTTTCACCGGGACAGGGGATTGGGGACCCAGTACTTC
>NA|TRBV15|TRBJ2-5|few
CATSREQGQETQYF
TGTGCCACCAGCAGAGAACAGGGACAAGAGACCCAGTACTTC
>TRBD1|TRBV6-2/TRBV6-3|TRBJ1-6|NA
CASSSRIGTGRNSPLHF
TGTGCCAGCAGTTCCCGCATCGGGACAGGACGTAATTCACCCCTCCACTTT
>NA|TRBV9|TRBJ2-7|many
CASSADVGGTIDEQYF
TGTGCCAGCAGCGCAGACGTTGGTGGCACTATTGACGAGCAGTACTTC
>NA|TRBV7-9|TRBJ1-1|many
CASSLDGRRNTEAFF
TGTGCCAGCAGCTTAGACGGACGGAGAAACACTGAAGCTTTCTTT
>TRBD1|TRBV27|TRBJ1-2|many
CASSQIRQGGGYTF
TGTGCCAGCAGTCAGATTAGACAGGGCGGGGGCTACACCTTC
>NA|TRBV12-3/TRBV12-4|TRBJ2-7|many
CASSPTAGYEQYF
TGTGCCAGCAGCCCCACTGCGGGCTACGAGCAGTACTTC
>NA|TRBV11-2|TRBJ2-7|many
CASSFTRGSYEQYF
TGTGCCAGCAGCTTCACGAGGGGCTCCTACGAGCAGTACTTC
>NA|TRBV5-1|TRBJ2-7|NA
CASSLSYGAPEQYF
TGCGCCAGCAGCTTAAGCTACGGGGCACCCGAGCAGTACTTC
>TRBD1|TRBV6-1|TRBJ1-5|NA
CASKKETGGLGPQHF
TGTGCCAGCAAAAAGGAGACAGGGGGCTTGGGGCCCCAGCATTTT
>TRBD1|TRBV15|TRBJ1-1|few
CATRLGQANTEAFF
TGTGCCACCAGGCTTGGACAGGCGAACACTGAAGCTTTCTTT
>TRBD1|TRBV5-4|TRBJ2-2|many
CASSLDRGIGELFF
TGTGCCAGCAGCTTGGACAGGGGGATCGGGGAGCTGTTTTTT
>NA|TRBV24-1|TRBJ1-5|many
CATSDVGPNQPQHF
TGTGCCACCAGTGATGTCGGGCCAAATCAGCCCCAGCATTTT